Below, 8 T cell receptor beta chains from the same sample are listed, as sequenced in a study of cytomegalovirus exposure and HLA in healthy donors (dated by TCRdb to 2016 to 2017). The library relied on the immunoSEQ multiplex PCR assay. For the multiplex PCR, a mixture combining 60 forward primers for TCR Vbeta segments and 13 reverse primers for TCR Jbeta segments was used. Drawn from immuneACCESS, this table holds only the in-frame rearrangements with V and J called that TCRdb kept. Clones are partly lost; checked studies trace under half to an unresolved V gene and leave the rest unexplained. Recorded for this sample are roughly 100,000 clones; 65% to 85% of them occurred a single time. Of the sample, around 2.6% is held by the ten largest clones. Sequencing was carried out using PBMCs. These receptors were obtained from a male donor in good health and CMV-seropositive.

This clone turned up a few times. The chain is built from TRBV6-4 and TRBJ2-3; D perhaps matches TRBD2 (5 bases). Trimming removed 6 bases at V and 9 bases at J, with 13 bases between. The CDR3 covers 12 residues. The germline gives CDR1 MRHNA, CDR2 SNTAGT. CDR3 residues: CASRDERITQYF. Here the CDR3 DNA reads TGTGCCAGCAGGGACGAGCGGATCACGCAGTATTTT.

The table lists this clone with a count of one. The chain uses TRBV6-5 and TRBJ2-3, with D maybe TRBD2 (6 bases). The ends were cut back, 6 bases at V and 8 bases at J, with 21 bases in the middle. The CDR3 totals 15 residues. Germline V gives CDR1 MNHEY, CDR2 SVGAGI. In DNA, the CDR3 is TGTGCCAGCAGCCCGACATTAGAGGGAGGCGGTACGCAGTATTTT. Translated, it gives CASSPTLEGGGTQYF.

The V gene is TRBV4-3, the J gene TRBJ1-2; 7 bases are shared with TRBD1. This CDR3 has 16 amino acids. Germline trimming cut 4 bases from V and 4 bases from J; bases unmatched to any gene: 12. CDR1 is LGHNA and CDR2 is YSLEER in the germline V gene. CDR3 in DNA: TGCGCCAGCAGCCGAATTACAGGACAGGAGGGCTATGGCTACACCTTC. Translating it yields CASSRITGQEGYGYTF.

The chain links TRBV5-1 to TRBJ1-1; no firm D call. V lost 0 bases and J 7 bases, leaving 16 bases between the germline ends. Germline assignment: CDR1 SGHRS and CDR2 YFSETQ. The CDR3 runs to 15 residues. CDR3 nucleotides: TGCGCCAGCAGCTTGGATGGGTCACCCGAGGATGAAGCTTTCTTT. Translating gives CASSLDGSPEDEAFF.

The chain carries TRBV5-1 and TRBJ1-1; D is possibly TRBD1 (5 bases). Germline CDR1 and CDR2: SGHRS and YFSETQ. The CDR3 extends over 12 amino acids. V was clipped by 1 base and J by 7 bases, with 8 bases between them. CDR3: CASSLSGYEAFF. The CDR3 coding sequence is TGCGCCAGCAGCTTGTCAGGGTATGAAGCTTTCTTT.

This chain links TRBV6-5 with TRBJ1-1; D uncertain. Per the germline V gene, CDR1 is MNHEY and CDR2 is SVGAGI. Trimming removed 5 bases from V and 1 base from J, with 11 bases in between. The CDR3 sequence is 14 residues long. CDR3 bases: TGTGCCAGCAGTCTAGCTTCTAAGAACACTGAAGCTTTCTTT. Translated: CASSLASKNTEAFF.

The chain recombines TRBV2 with TRBJ1-2, with TRBD1 as a possible D gene (5 bases). V was clipped by 4 bases and J by 7 bases, with 13 bases between them. The V gene's germline CDR1 is SNHLY and CDR2 FYNNEI. The CDR3 length is 13 residues. In DNA, the CDR3 is TGTGCCAGCAGTGTCAGGCAGGGAAGTGGCTACACCTTC. It translates to CASSVRQGSGYTF.

The chain uses TRBV5-1 and TRBJ2-3; TRBD2 agrees at 12 bases. Germline values: CDR1 SGHRS, CDR2 YFSETQ. Trimming took 1 base from V and 4 from J; bases not matched to a gene: 10. The CDR3 extends over 18 amino acids. The DNA for the CDR3 is TGCGCCAGCAGCTTGTTTTCCCTGACTAGCGGGGGCGCAGATACGCAGTATTTT. This codes for CASSLFSLTSGGADTQYF.